This TCR beta chain was obtained from a study of cytomegalovirus exposure and HLA in healthy donors. Study outcomes and limitations: In an earlier analysis, productive rearrangement rates for most beta V segments clustered near 87% or 30%. There were some V segments, including TRBV6-2 and TRBV6-3, excluded as indistinguishable.

As to this clone: Its antigen is unknown.

The germline V gene has CDR1 SGHTA and CDR2 FQGNSA. Trimming shortened V by 1 base and J by 3 bases, and 7 bases separated the two germline ends. This CDR3 is built from 13 residues. Primers included in the PCR were 60 Vbeta and 13 Jbeta primers. The method was immunoSEQ multiplex PCR; TCRdb's version includes in-frame clones alone and lacks a portion of them. The table records roughly 160,000 clones, about 68% of them present only once. The J gene is TRBJ2-7, the V gene TRBV7-2; D perhaps matches TRBD2 (5 bases). Input material: PBMCs. The sequence came from a female donor in good health and CMV-seronegative. The CDR3 bases are TGTGCCAGCAGCTTAGACGGGGACTACGAGCAGTACTTC. Amino acid sequence: CASSLDGDYEQYF.